The 30 T cell receptor beta chains below all came from one sample that was sequenced in a study of PD-1 blockade in classical Hodgkin lymphoma. Brentuximab vedotin exposure varied, and every patient relapsed after autologous stem cell transplantation. The table came from immunoSEQ multiplex PCR; TCRdb's copy has only in-frame clones and leaves some out. The sample includes about 50,000 clones, 73% seen only once; the top ten take roughly 15%. This specimen consisted of peripheral blood mononuclear cells (PBMCs), obtained before the second cycle of nivolumab. These receptors were obtained from a human donor with classical Hodgkin lymphoma.

This clone was recorded once. V and J are TRBV7-8 and TRBJ1-4; a weak D match, TRBD1 (5 bases). The CDR3 extends over 16 amino acids. Germline loops: CDR1 SGHVS, CDR2 FQNEAQ. Trimming took 6 bases from V and 0 from J, leaving 14 bases between them. The CDR3 reads CASSLYRIPTNEKLFF. As DNA, the CDR3 is TGTGCCAGCAGTTTGTACAGGATTCCAACTAATGAAAAACTGTTTTTT.

The chain combines TRBV7-2 with TRBJ2-1, with D maybe TRBD2 (5 bases). This CDR3 region has 16 residues. V lost 0 bases, J lost 4 bases, and 13 bases lay in between. CDR1 and CDR2 (germline): SGHTA, FQGNSA. This chain's CDR3 is CASSLAGGYRYNEQFF. In DNA form, the CDR3 reads TGTGCCAGCAGCTTAGCCGGCGGGTACCGATACAATGAGCAGTTCTTC.

V usage is TRBV27 and J usage is TRBJ2-6; 8 bases agree with TRBD1. The CDR3 has 18 amino acids. Germline CDR1 MNHEY, CDR2 SMNVEV (reference sequence). Trimming removed 5 bases from V and 2 bases from J; junction bases left unmatched: 11. In DNA form, the CDR3 reads TGTGCCAGCAGTAGGACCGACAGGGGCAGGACTGGGGCCAACGTCCTGACTTTC. Protein sequence: CASSRTDRGRTGANVLTF.

The rearrangement joins TRBV6-6 to TRBJ1-1, with a possible D match to TRBD1 (5 bases). Germline V lookup: CDR1 MNHNY, CDR2 SVGAGI (reference sequence). The CDR3 is 15 residues long. Trimming removed 10 bases at V and 1 base at J, with 19 bases between. CDR3 in amino acids: CATDATGTANTEAFF. Written as DNA, the CDR3 is TGTGCCACCGACGCGACCGGGACCGCGAACACTGAAGCTTTCTTT.

V is TRBV6-1 and J is TRBJ2-3, with D possibly being TRBD1 or TRBD2 (5 bases each). Germline V gives CDR1 MNHNS, CDR2 SASEGT. V was cut by 2 bases and J by 4 bases, with 19 bases left in between. The CDR3 covers 17 residues. The CDR3 protein is CASSELGVRLGADTQYF. DNA for the CDR3: TGTGCCAGCAGTGAATTGGGGGTAAGACTGGGTGCAGATACGCAGTATTTT.

This clone is medium-sized within its sample. The chain links TRBV7-2 to TRBJ2-7; no firm D call. The germline CDR1 and CDR2 sequences are SGHTA and FQGNSA. The CDR3 length is 13 residues. Trimming removed 2 bases from V and 2 bases from J, with 7 bases in between. The CDR3 sequence is CASSLSRTYEQYF. As DNA, the CDR3 is TGTGCCAGCAGCTTAAGCAGGACCTACGAGCAGTACTTC. Together with reference TRBV7-2 and TRBJ2-7, the CDR3 gives the full variable domain: GAGVSQSPSNKVTEKGKDVELRCDPISGHTALYWYRQSLGQGLEFLIYFQGNSAPDKSGLPSDRFSAERTGGSVSTLTIQRTQQEDSAVYLCASSLSRTYEQYFGPGTRLTVT.

CDR3 residues: CASSRIGGTNEKLFF. Written as DNA, the CDR3 is TGTGCCAGCTCCCGGATAGGGGGAACTAATGAAAAACTGTTTTTT. The chain is built from TRBV11-2 and TRBJ1-4, with a weak D call TRBD1 (6 bases). Per the germline V gene, CDR1 is SGHAT and CDR2 is FQNNGV. The CDR3 is 15 amino acids. V lost 8 bases to trimming and J lost 1 base, with 14 bases between them. The full variable domain, in which reference TRBV11-2 and TRBJ1-4 provide the parts outside the CDR3, is EAGVAQSPRYKIIEKRQSVAFWCNPISGHATLYWYQQILGQGPKLLIQFQNNGVVDDSQLPKDRFSAERLKGVDSTLKIQPAKLEDSAVYLCASSRIGGTNEKLFFGSGTQLSVL.

This sequence joins TRBV6-5 and TRBJ2-2, with D perhaps matching TRBD2 (7 bases). Germline loops: CDR1 MNHEY, CDR2 SVGAGI. Trimming removed 6 bases from V and 0 bases from J, with 11 bases in between. This CDR3 is 15 amino acids long. This chain's CDR3 is CASRGGAPNTGELFF. CDR3 sequence (DNA): TGTGCCAGCAGGGGGGGGGCGCCGAACACCGGGGAGCTGTTTTTT.

The chain uses TRBV6-6 and TRBJ1-1; tentatively, D is TRBD1 (6 bases). Germline V gene data show CDR1 as MNHNY and CDR2 as SVGAGI (reference sequence). The CDR3 has 14 amino acids. V lost 8 bases to trimming and J lost 3 bases, with 16 bases between them. CDR3 loop: CASLATTGDTEAFF. Written as DNA, the CDR3 is TGTGCCAGCCTGGCCACGACAGGCGACACTGAAGCTTTCTTT.

In this sample, this clone turned up once. This rearrangement joins TRBV7-2 to TRBJ2-2; no definite D call. Trimming shortened V by 1 base and J by 6 bases, and 12 bases separated the two germline ends. The CDR3 sequence is 15 residues long. Germline values: CDR1 SGHTA, CDR2 FQGNSA. CDR3 loop: CASSLVHGGAGELFF. The CDR3 nucleotides read TGTGCCAGCAGCTTAGTACATGGTGGGGCCGGGGAGCTGTTTTTT.

On this clone: The sample carries other DNA sequences with the same CDR3. The V call is TRBV6-6, the J call TRBJ2-6; D is tentatively TRBD1 or TRBD2 (5 bases each). V dropped 2 bases and J dropped 2 bases, with 7 bases sitting between them. Germline lookup yields CDR1 MNHNY and CDR2 SVGAGI (reference sequence). This CDR3 spans 15 amino acids. This chain's CDR3 is CASSYGGTGANVLTF. The CDR3, as DNA: TGTGCCAGCAGTTACGGGGGAACTGGGGCCAACGTCCTGACTTTC.

This sequence joins TRBV6-5 and TRBJ2-5, with D tentatively TRBD2 (5 bases). Per germline, CDR1 MNHEY and CDR2 SVGAGI. The CDR3 sequence is 13 residues long. Trimming took off 6 bases at V and 5 bases at J, with 13 bases between the two ends. The CDR3 DNA sequence: TGTGCCAGCAGCCCACTAGAAGGGGAGACCCAGTACTTC. Protein: CASSPLEGETQYF.

V usage is TRBV7-9 and J usage is TRBJ2-7, with a tentative D call TRBD2 (5 bases). Trimming removed 4 bases at V and 5 bases at J, with 18 bases between. The germline V gene has CDR1 SEHNR and CDR2 FQNEAQ (reference sequence). This CDR3 region has 15 residues. The CDR3, as DNA: TGTGCCAGCAGCTCATTCCCCTCGGTAGCGAACGAGCAGTACTTC. This encodes CASSSFPSVANEQYF.

This chain links TRBV7-9 with TRBJ2-7, with D possibly TRBD2 on 6 matching bases. This CDR3 has 13 amino acids. Germline CDR1 reads SEHNR; CDR2 reads FQNEAQ (reference sequence). V lost 1 base to trimming and J lost 4 bases, with 8 bases between them. DNA for the CDR3: TGTGCCAGCAGCTTAGGGGGGGAGTACGAGCAGTACTTC. Its protein product is CASSLGGEYEQYF.

V and J are TRBV19 and TRBJ2-7; D not certain. V was clipped by 2 bases and J by 2 bases, with 10 bases between them. CDR3 length: 14 residues. Per the germline V gene, CDR1 is LNHDA and CDR2 is SQIVND (reference sequence). For the CDR3, the DNA is TGTGCCAGTAGTATAAAGGCCCATACCTACGAGCAGTACTTC. It is translated as CASSIKAHTYEQYF.

This chain links TRBV7-9 with TRBJ2-7, with D uncertain. Trimming removed 4 bases at V and 5 bases at J, with 9 bases between. The CDR3 consists of 12 residues. Germline V CDR1 and CDR2: SEHNR, FQNEAQ (reference sequence). The CDR3 nucleotides read TGTGCCAGCAGCTCCCCCTTGAACGAGCAGTACTTC. It codes for CASSSPLNEQYF. Full variable domain (remainder filled in from reference TRBV7-9 and TRBJ2-7): DTGVSQNPRHKITKRGQNVTFRCDPISEHNRLYWYRQTLGQGPEFLTYFQNEAQLEKSRLLSDRFSAERPKGSFSTLEIQRTEQGDSAMYLCASSSPLNEQYFGPGTRLTVT.

The chain employs TRBV19 and TRBJ1-5, with D maybe TRBD1 (5 bases). CDR1 and CDR2 from the germline V gene are LNHDA and SQIVND (reference sequence). V was pared by 10 bases and J by 0 bases, with 13 bases between. The CDR3 covers 14 residues. This CDR3 reads CATGAFHSNQPQHF. The CDR3 DNA reads as TGTGCCACCGGGGCCTTTCATAGCAATCAGCCCCAGCATTTT.

The chain has TRBV6-1 and TRBJ2-7; TRBD2 matches at 8 bases. The CDR3 has 12 amino acids. The V gene end was trimmed by 6 bases and the J gene end by 4 bases; junction bases not matched to a gene: 2. Germline assignment: CDR1 MNHNS and CDR2 SASEGT. The chain's CDR3 is CASRGLVYEQYF. CDR3 DNA sequence: TGTGCCAGCAGGGGACTAGTGTACGAGCAGTACTTC.

As DNA, the CDR3 is TGTGCCAGCAGGAACACGATCGGGAAAGAGACCCAGTACTTC. Protein sequence: CASRNTIGKETQYF. This chain joins TRBV4-2 and TRBJ2-5; perhaps TRBD2 as D (5 bases). This CDR3 is 14 amino acids long. Germline lookup yields CDR1 LGHNA and CDR2 YNFKEQ. The germline V and J ends were trimmed by 6 bases and 3 bases, with 14 bases remaining between them.

The gene calls are TRBV1 and TRBJ1-5. TRBV1 is a known pseudogene. This CDR3 region has 16 residues. CDR3 region: CTSSQVSGDDPHAQHF. The DNA for the CDR3 is TGCACCAGCAGCCAAGTCTCGGGGGACGATCCCCATGCCCAGCATTTT.

This clone has more than one count but fewer than ten. The chain is built from TRBV7-5 and TRBJ2-7; the table's TRBD1 call for D was not verified on the DNA. TRBV7-5 is recorded as a pseudogene. This CDR3 has 14 residues. CDR3 nucleotides: TGTGTCAGAAGCTTCTCGACAGGGGGCGACGAGCAGTACTTC. Translation gives CVRSFSTGGDEQYF.

This clone was detected only a few times. The V call is TRBV7-6, the J call TRBJ2-5; D may match TRBD1 or TRBD2 (6 bases each). Germline-derived CDR1 and CDR2 are SGHVS and FNYEAQ. The CDR3 has 12 residues. The ends were cut back, 6 bases at V and 5 bases at J, with 10 bases in the middle. The CDR3 reads CASSEGGETQYF. Written as DNA, the CDR3 is TGTGCCAGCAGTGAAGGGGGGGAGACCCAGTACTTC.

This rearrangement joins TRBV5-4 to TRBJ2-7, with 9 nucleotides matching TRBD2. Trimming removed 2 bases from V and 0 bases from J; junction bases left unmatched: 3. The CDR3 is 15 amino acids. Germline CDR1 and CDR2: SGHNT and YYREEE (reference sequence). The DNA for the CDR3 is TGTGCCAGCAGCTTAGGTAGCGGGAGCTCCTACGAGCAGTACTTC. This sequence encodes CASSLGSGSSYEQYF.

This clone appeared a single time. The chain is built from TRBV28 and TRBJ1-1; D is unclear. Germline CDR1 reads MDHEN; CDR2 reads SYDVKM. There are 15 residues in the CDR3. V shed 3 bases and J shed 1 base, with 12 bases lying between them. For the CDR3, the DNA is TGTGCCAGCAGTTTCTTCAACCGCAGGAACACTGAAGCTTTCTTT. Translated: CASSFFNRRNTEAFF. The full variable domain, completed using reference TRBV28 and TRBJ1-1, is DVKVTQSSRYLVKRTGEKVFLECVQDMDHENMFWYRQDPGLGLRLIYFSYDVKMKEKGDIPEGYSVSREKKERFSLILESASTNQTSMYLCASSFFNRRNTEAFFGQGTRLTVV.

V and J are TRBV27 and TRBJ2-7; possible D gene TRBD2, 6 bases. CDR1 and CDR2 from the germline V gene are MNHEY and SMNVEV (reference sequence). This CDR3 contains 14 residues. Trimming shortened V by 0 bases and J by 3 bases, and 9 bases separated the two germline ends. This CDR3 is CASSLSGRNYEQYF. CDR3 in DNA: TGTGCCAGCAGTTTATCCGGGAGAAACTACGAGCAGTACTTC.

CDR3 coding DNA: TGCGCCAGCAGCGCCAGATCCGGGACAGGGCCCTACGAGCAGTACTTC. It specifies CASSARSGTGPYEQYF. The chain uses TRBV5-1 and TRBJ2-7; TRBD1 matches at 9 bases. The germline gives CDR1 SGHRS, CDR2 YFSETQ. The CDR3 runs 16 residues. V lost 4 bases and J lost 2; bases outside the gene matches: 10. The full variable domain, with the rest looked up from reference TRBV5-1 and TRBJ2-7, is KAGVTQTPRYLIKTRGQQVTLSCSPISGHRSVSWYQQTPGQGLQFLFEYFSETQRNKGNFPGRFSGRQFSNSRSEMNVSTLELGDSALYLCASSARSGTGPYEQYFGPGTRLTVT.

This clone was seen only once. The chain employs TRBV7-2 and TRBJ1-1, with 9 bases that match TRBD1. The CDR3 has 15 residues. The J segment lost 4 bases and the V segment lost 5 bases, leaving 8 bases of the junction unmatched. Germline V gene lookup returns CDR1 SGHTA and CDR2 FQGNSA. The CDR3 is CASSRSTGGFTEAFF. The CDR3 region has the DNA TGTGCCAGCAGCCGTTCGACAGGGGGGTTCACTGAAGCTTTCTTT.

V is TRBV30 and J is TRBJ2-7, with D perhaps matching TRBD1 or TRBD2 (5 bases each). Per the germline V gene, CDR1 is GTSNPN and CDR2 is SVGIG (reference sequence). There are 13 residues in the CDR3. Trimming pared 5 bases from V and 5 bases from J, leaving 16 bases between. The CDR3 is CAWLQGPFHEQYF. In nucleotides, the CDR3 is TGTGCCTGGCTGCAGGGACCCTTCCACGAGCAGTACTTC.

The CDR3 DNA follows: TGCAGCGCCTCCCCCCCTAGCGGATCGAACACCGGGGAGCTGTTTTTT. Protein product: CSASPPSGSNTGELFF. The V call is TRBV29-1, the J call TRBJ2-2, with 7 bases aligning to TRBD2. The germline V gene encodes CDR1 SQVTM and CDR2 ANQGSEA. J was trimmed by 0 bases and V by 7 bases; bases with no gene match: 11. The CDR3 sequence is 16 residues long.

The genes are TRBV7-2 and TRBJ1-1; D not resolved. Germline V lookup: CDR1 SGHTA, CDR2 FQGNSA. V was cut by 2 bases and J by 0 bases, with 10 bases left in between. This CDR3 contains 15 residues. The CDR3 DNA sequence: TGTGCCAGCAGCTTACGTACCCTCCTGAACACTGAAGCTTTCTTT. Translating it yields CASSLRTLLNTEAFF.